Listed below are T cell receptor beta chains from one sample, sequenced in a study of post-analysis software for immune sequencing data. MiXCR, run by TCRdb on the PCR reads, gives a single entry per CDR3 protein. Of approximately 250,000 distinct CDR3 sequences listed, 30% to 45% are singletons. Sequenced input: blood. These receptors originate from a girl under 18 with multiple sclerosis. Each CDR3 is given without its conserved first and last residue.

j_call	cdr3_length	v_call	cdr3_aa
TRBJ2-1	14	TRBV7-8	ASSSPGGPPYNEQF
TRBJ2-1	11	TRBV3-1	ASSHQSGNEQF
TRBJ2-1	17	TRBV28	ASSDKGLAGGQTYNEQF
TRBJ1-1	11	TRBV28	ASSFRGVGEAF
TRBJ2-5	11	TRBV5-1	ASSLNRDETQY
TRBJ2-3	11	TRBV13	ASSFSTSDTQY
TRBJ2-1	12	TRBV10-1	ASSELAEPNEQF
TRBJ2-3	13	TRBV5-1	ASSSLGLVQDTQY
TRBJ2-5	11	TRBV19	ASSGTTVETQY
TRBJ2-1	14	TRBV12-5	ASGLTIGQGGNEQF
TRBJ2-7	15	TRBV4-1	ASSQDPRGTGQYEQY
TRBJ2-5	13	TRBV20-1	SARTGTQLPGTQY
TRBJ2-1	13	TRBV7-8	ASSRGWGGKNEQF
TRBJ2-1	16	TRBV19	ASSRKPLALSSYNEQF
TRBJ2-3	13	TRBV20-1	SARGRLTGGGTQY
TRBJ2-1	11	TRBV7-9	ASRDSSGSGEF
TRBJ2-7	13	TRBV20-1	SASHPSRGFYEQY